This T cell receptor (beta chain) originates from a study of T-cell memory formation after mild COVID-19. There are a few counts of this clonotype. Its target is not known. From germline, CDR1 is SGHTA and CDR2 FQGTGA. Trimming removed 0 bases at V and 2 bases at J, with 4 bases between. CDR3 length: 14 amino acids. Study-wide points: A subset of responding clones appeared in pre-infection memory, suggesting cross-reactive memory joined. For second-wave clones that peaked at day 37, SARS-CoV-2 specificity went unverified.

TCRdb ran MiXCR on the 5' RACE reads and lists one entry per CDR3 protein. The sample has more than 350,000 distinct CDR3 sequences, approximately 15% seen once. The clonotype originates from a man younger than 35 who had mild COVID-19 (a few samples of this study predate the infection). Cell type and time point are not known. The V call is TRBV7-3, the J call TRBJ2-2; no clear D. Sequencing was done on a sample of PBMCs or a T cell subset sorted from them (not recorded which). DNA for the CDR3: TGTGCCAGCAGCTTAACGGACAACACCGGGGAGCTGTTTTTT. Its translation: CASSLTDNTGELFF.